This is a list of T cell receptor beta chains from one sample in a study of T cells after yellow fever vaccination. MiXCR was run by TCRdb on the 5' RACE reads, yielding one entry per CDR3 protein. Found here are 620,000 or so distinct CDR3 sequences, roughly 17% of them singletons; the top ten hold 15% to 20%. Source: PBMCs, taken 4 to 5 days after the first yellow fever vaccination. These receptors were obtained from a man between 18 and 29 years old who received the YFV17D yellow fever vaccine. The CDR3 runs from the conserved cysteine through the conserved F or W. D genes are given only for firm matches. Part of the rows lack a size; the others show once, few, many or a class for expanded clones.

TGCAGTGCGGAGAAGACGGGTGATGAAAAACTGTTTTTT,CSAEKTGDEKLFF,13,TRBV20-1,few,TRBJ1-4,-
TGCGCCAGCAGCTGGGGGACAGGGGCAACTAATGAAAAACTGTTTTTT,CASSWGTGATNEKLFF,16,TRBV5-1,many,TRBJ1-4,TRBD1
TGTGCCAGCAGCTTACCTACGACAGGGCGGCAGTACTTC,CASSLPTTGRQYF,13,TRBV7-8,-,TRBJ2-7,TRBD1
TGCAGTGCCAAAAACCCCCTAAACACCGGGGAGCTGTTTTTT,CSAKNPLNTGELFF,14,TRBV20-1,many,TRBJ2-2,-
TGTGCCAGCAACCAACACGAAAACATTCAGTACTTC,CASNQHENIQYF,12,TRBV5-6,-,TRBJ2-4,-
TGTGCCAGCAGCCTTCCGGGACAGGGGACCTACGAGCAGTACTTC,CASSLPGQGTYEQYF,15,TRBV12-3/TRBV12-4,-,TRBJ2-7,TRBD1
TGTGCCAGCACCCGGCAAGGGTTCACCGGGGAGCTGTTTTTT,CASTRQGFTGELFF,14,TRBV2,-,TRBJ2-2,-
TGTGCCAGCAGCCGTACACTCGCCAGGGGGGCCAACGTCCTGACTTTC,CASSRTLARGANVLTF,16,TRBV7-9,-,TRBJ2-6,-
TGTGCCAGTAGCTGGGGGACGGGGGCATCTAACTATGGCTACACCTTC,CASSWGTGASNYGYTF,16,TRBV19,-,TRBJ1-2,-
TGTGCCAGCAGTTCGCCGGGGGGTTCAGATACGCAGTATTTT,CASSSPGGSDTQYF,14,TRBV27,-,TRBJ2-3,TRBD2